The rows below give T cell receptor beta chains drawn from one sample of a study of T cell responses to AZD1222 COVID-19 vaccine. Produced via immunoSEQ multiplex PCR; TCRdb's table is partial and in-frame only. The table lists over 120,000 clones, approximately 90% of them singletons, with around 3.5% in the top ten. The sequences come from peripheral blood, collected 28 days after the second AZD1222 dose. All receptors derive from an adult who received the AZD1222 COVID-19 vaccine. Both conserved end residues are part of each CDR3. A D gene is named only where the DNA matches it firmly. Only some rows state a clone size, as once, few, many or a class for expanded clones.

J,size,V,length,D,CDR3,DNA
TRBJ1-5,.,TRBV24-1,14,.,CATSPGAGNQPQHF,TGTGCCACCAGTCCCGGGGCAGGGAATCAGCCCCAGCATTTT
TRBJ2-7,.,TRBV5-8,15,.,CASSLALAVTYEQYF,TGTGCCAGCAGCTTGGCATTAGCGGTTACCTACGAGCAGTACTTC
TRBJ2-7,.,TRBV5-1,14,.,CASSLGDRPREQYF,TGCGCCAGCAGCTTGGGGGACCGCCCCAGGGAGCAGTACTTC
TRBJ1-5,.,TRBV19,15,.,CASSTTGGRNQPQHF,TGTGCCAGTAGTACTACTGGGGGGCGCAATCAGCCCCAGCATTTT
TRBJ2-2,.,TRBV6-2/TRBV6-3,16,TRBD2,CASSYLAGEGTGELFF,TGTGCCAGCAGTTACCTCGCGGGAGAGGGCACCGGGGAGCTGTTTTTT
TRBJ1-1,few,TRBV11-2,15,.,CASSPTGRGVTEAFF,TGTGCCAGCAGCCCCACGGGAAGGGGAGTCACTGAAGCTTTCTTT
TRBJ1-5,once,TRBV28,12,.,CASSLQYRPQHF,TGTGCCAGCAGTTTACAGTACAGGCCCCAGCATTTT
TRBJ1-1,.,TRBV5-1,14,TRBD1,CASRQGDDGTEAFF,TGCGCCAGCCGACAGGGGGATGACGGCACTGAAGCTTTCTTT
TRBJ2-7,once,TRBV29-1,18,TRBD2,CSVELGTHTSGTFYEQYF,TGCAGCGTTGAATTGGGGACCCATACCAGCGGGACCTTCTACGAGCAGTACTTC
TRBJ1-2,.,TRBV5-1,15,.,CASSLDPSANYGYTF,TGCGCCAGCAGCTTGGATCCATCTGCTAACTATGGCTACACCTTC
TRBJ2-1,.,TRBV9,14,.,CASSPGGRYNEQFF,TGTGCCAGCAGCCCTGGAGGGAGATACAATGAGCAGTTCTTC
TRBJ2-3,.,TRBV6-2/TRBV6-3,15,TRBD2,CASSSGLAGSDTQYF,TGTGCCAGCAGCTCCGGACTAGCGGGATCAGATACGCAGTATTTT
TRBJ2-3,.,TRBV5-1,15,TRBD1,CASSTQGASTDTQYF,TGCGCCAGCAGTACACAGGGGGCAAGCACAGATACGCAGTATTTT